Shown below are 17 T cell receptor beta chains from a single sample sequenced in a study of shared clonotypes between healthy human individuals. This table comes from immunoSEQ multiplex PCR, and its TCRdb copy is limited to in-frame clones, with some not included. This table has roughly 1,500,000 clones, 95% to 99% appearing once. Sequencing was carried out using naive CD4+ T cells sorted from blood. Regarding subset: CD45RA+ positively selected. The receptors stem from a man aged 25-45 years in good health.

The chain couples TRBV28 to TRBJ2-7; 14 nucleotides agree with TRBD2. This CDR3 spans 17 amino acids. V was clipped by 7 bases and J by 2 bases; unmatched bases: 10. Germline lookup yields CDR1 MDHEN and CDR2 SYDVKM. The CDR3: CASKGTSGSSAPYEQYF. In nucleotides, the CDR3 is TGTGCCAGCAAAGGGACTAGCGGGAGTTCAGCTCCCTACGAGCAGTACTTC.

The chain combines TRBV9 with TRBJ2-1, with D possibly matching TRBD2 (5 bases). Looked up from germline, CDR1 is SGDLS and CDR2 is YYNGEE. The CDR3 sequence is 13 residues long. The germline V and J ends were trimmed by 1 base and 5 bases, with 7 bases remaining between them. CDR3 loop: CASSVRTDNEQFF. In DNA form, the CDR3 reads TGTGCCAGCAGCGTACGGACTGACAATGAGCAGTTCTTC.

The rearrangement uses TRBV5-5 and TRBJ1-4; TRBD1 matches at 8 bases. In germline, CDR1 is SGHKS, CDR2 YYEKEE (reference sequence). Trimming at V came to 3 bases and at J to 6 bases, leaving 4 bases not matched to a gene. This CDR3 contains 14 residues. CDR3 loop: CASSWDRWDEKLFF. CDR3 DNA: TGTGCCAGCAGCTGGGACAGGTGGGATGAAAAACTGTTTTTT. Full variable domain (remainder filled in from reference TRBV5-5 and TRBJ1-4): DAGVTQSPTHLIKTRGQQVTLRCSPISGHKSVSWYQQVLGQGPQFIFQYYEKEERGRGNFPDRFSARQFPNYSSELNVNALLLGDSALYLCASSWDRWDEKLFFGSGTQLSVL.

The table lists this clone with a count of one. V gene TRBV19 combines with J gene TRBJ2-2; 7 bases agree with TRBD1. V gave up 10 bases and J gave up 1 base; unmatched junction bases: 6. Germline V gene sequence: CDR1 LNHDA, CDR2 SQIVND (reference sequence). This CDR3 region has 14 residues. CDR3 sequence (DNA): TGTGCCACCTCAGGGGGTGGGAACACCGGGGAGCTGTTTTTT. Translating it yields CATSGGGNTGELFF. The complete variable domain, with remaining parts taken from reference TRBV19 and TRBJ2-2, reads DGGITQSPKYLFRKEGQNVTLSCEQNLNHDAMYWYRQDPGQGLRLIYYSQIVNDFQKGDIAEGYSVSREKKESFPLTVTSAQKNPTAFYLCATSGGGNTGELFFGEGSRLTVL.

J is TRBJ1-2 and V is TRBV7-9; D is unresolved. The CDR3 extends over 15 amino acids. V dropped 5 bases and J dropped 2 bases, with 15 bases sitting between them. CDR1 and CDR2 (germline): SEHNR, FQNEAQ (reference sequence). CDR3 loop: CASSPSERPNYGYTF. CDR3 nucleotide sequence: TGTGCCAGCAGCCCCTCCGAGCGCCCGAACTATGGCTACACCTTC.

The rearrangement links TRBV18 to TRBJ1-4; D is unclear. The CDR3 is 14 amino acids. Germline CDR1 is KGHSH and CDR2 is LQKENI. Deletions cut 3 bases from V and 7 bases from J, with 12 bases between. The CDR3 here is CASSPKSNSEKLFF. For the CDR3, the DNA is TGTGCCAGCTCACCCAAAAGCAACTCTGAAAAACTGTTTTTT.

This sequence joins TRBV5-4 and TRBJ2-1; 8 bases line up with TRBD1. Germline CDR1 is SGHNT and CDR2 is YYREEE (reference sequence). Germline trimming cut 4 bases from V and 8 bases from J; bases unmatched to any gene: 11. There are 15 residues in the CDR3. The CDR3: CASSLPPGQDDEQFF. The CDR3 bases are TGTGCCAGCAGCCTCCCCCCGGGACAGGATGATGAGCAGTTCTTC. Looking up the rest from reference TRBV5-4 and TRBJ2-1 gives the full variable domain: ETGVTQSPTHLIKTRGQQVTLRCSSQSGHNTVSWYQQALGQGPQFIFQYYREEENGRGNFPPRFSGLQFPNYSSELNVNALELDDSALYLCASSLPPGQDDEQFFGPGTRLTVL.

V and J are TRBV6-5 and TRBJ1-3, with D hard to call. Germline CDR1 reads MNHEY; CDR2 reads SVGAGI. Between the trimmed V and J ends, which lost 2 bases and 2 bases, there was a span of 10 bases. The CDR3 has 15 amino acids. CDR3 in amino acids: CASSYTPPAGNTIYF. In DNA form, the CDR3 reads TGTGCCAGCAGTTACACCCCCCCAGCTGGAAACACCATATATTTT.

Notes on this clone: Other nucleotide sequences in the sample specify the same CDR3. The chain couples TRBV18 to TRBJ2-5; D not certain. CDR1 and CDR2 (germline): KGHSH, LQKENI. There are 11 residues in the CDR3. V was shortened by 6 bases and J by 4 bases, with 6 bases between the two germline ends. CDR3 in amino acids: CASSPAETQYF. The CDR3 region has the DNA TGTGCCAGCTCCCCCGCAGAGACCCAGTACTTC. The full variable domain, with the rest looked up from reference TRBV18 and TRBJ2-5, is NAGVMQNPRHLVRRRGQEARLRCSPMKGHSHVYWYRQLPEEGLKFMVYLQKENIIDESGMPKERFSAEFPKEGPSILRIQQVVRGDSAAYFCASSPAETQYFGPGTRLLVL.

The chain joins TRBV19 to TRBJ2-7; no clear D. Germline assignment: CDR1 LNHDA and CDR2 SQIVND (reference sequence). The CDR3 runs to 14 residues. With 2 bases removed from V and 6 bases from J, the gap between germline ends came to 14 bases. The chain's CDR3 is CASSIRSGGSEQYF. The CDR3 coding sequence is TGTGCCAGTAGTATACGGTCAGGTGGAAGCGAGCAGTACTTC.

This rearrangement joins TRBV29-1 to TRBJ1-2, with TRBD1 as a possible D gene (6 bases). The CDR3 is made up of 14 amino acids. The V end lost 6 bases, the J end lost 8 bases, and 22 bases lay between the germline ends. Germline CDR1 is SQVTM and CDR2 is ANQGSEA. The CDR3: CSVGVTGGKEGYTF. As DNA, the CDR3 is TGCAGCGTCGGTGTGACAGGAGGGAAAGAGGGCTACACCTTC.

The CDR3 DNA reads TGTGCCAGCAGCCCAGGACAGGCTACCTACGAGCAGTACTTC. Translated, it gives CASSPGQATYEQYF. This sequence joins TRBV7-2 and TRBJ2-7; 7 bases line up with TRBD1. The CDR3 runs to 14 residues. CDR1 SGHTA and CDR2 FQGNSA come from the germline V gene. V gave up 5 bases and J gave up 2 bases; unmatched junction bases: 6.

The sample holds one count of this clone. The chain uses TRBV15 and TRBJ2-1, with TRBD2 matching over 7 bases. Germline-derived CDR1 and CDR2 are LNHNV and YYDKDF (reference sequence). This CDR3 region has 16 residues. V dropped 3 bases and J dropped 7; count of bases not matched to a gene: 12. The CDR3 sequence is CATSRLAGGLGNEQFF. The DNA of the CDR3 is TGTGCCACCAGCAGGTTAGCGGGCGGTTTGGGGAATGAGCAGTTCTTC.

The chain combines TRBV19 with TRBJ2-1; the match to TRBD2 covers 11 bases. The germline gives CDR1 LNHDA, CDR2 SQIVND (reference sequence). V was clipped by 9 bases and J by 0 bases; unmatched bases: 10. The CDR3 has 17 amino acids. The CDR3 sequence is CASSGASGRYSYNEQFF. The CDR3 DNA reads as TGTGCCAGCAGTGGTGCTAGCGGGAGGTACTCCTACAATGAGCAGTTCTTC.

The chain is built from TRBV15 and TRBJ2-7, with 8 bases identical to TRBD1. V dropped 2 bases and J dropped 6; count of bases not matched to a gene: 12. The V gene's germline CDR1 is LNHNV and CDR2 YYDKDF (reference sequence). CDR3 length: 16 residues. CDR3: CATSRKLRQGPVEQYF. CDR3 coding DNA: TGTGCCACCAGCAGAAAACTGCGACAGGGGCCGGTCGAGCAGTACTTC.

This chain links TRBV5-1 with TRBJ2-7; TRBD2 aligns across 7 bases. The CDR3 totals 15 residues. Germline values: CDR1 SGHRS, CDR2 YFSETQ. V was pared by 0 bases and J by 4 bases, with 7 bases of the junction left unmatched. In nucleotides, the CDR3 is TGCGCCAGCAGCTTGGCAGCGGGAAAAAGTTACGAGCAGTACTTC. It encodes CASSLAAGKSYEQYF. The full variable domain, with the rest looked up from reference TRBV5-1 and TRBJ2-7, is KAGVTQTPRYLIKTRGQQVTLSCSPISGHRSVSWYQQTPGQGLQFLFEYFSETQRNKGNFPGRFSGRQFSNSRSEMNVSTLELGDSALYLCASSLAAGKSYEQYFGPGTRLTVT.

The chain couples TRBV7-9 to TRBJ2-1, with unresolved D. Germline assignment: CDR1 SEHNR and CDR2 FQNEAQ (reference sequence). The CDR3 runs to 12 residues. V was shortened by 4 bases and J by 4 bases, with 5 bases between the two germline ends. The CDR3 protein is CASSSPYNEQFF. Here the CDR3 DNA reads TGTGCCAGCAGCTCACCGTACAATGAGCAGTTCTTC.